This T cell receptor beta chain was identified during a study of post-analysis software for immune sequencing data. Study summary: Patients with relapsing-remitting, secondary progressive and progressive-relapsing multiple sclerosis courses were all represented. Notes on the study in general: The five TRBV segments detected at higher frequency in patients than in controls included TRBV5-6, TRBV5-1 and TRBV20-1. Samples made in the same batch grouped tightly together by F measure.

Unique molecular identifiers had been added to the TCR beta cDNA libraries. TCRdb re-analysed the PCR reads in MiXCR, keeping a single row per CDR3 protein. The sample holds hundreds of thousands of distinct CDR3 sequences; around 27% are singletons and the top ten take roughly 0.57%. As regards this clonotype: Its specificity is unknown.

There are 15 residues in the CDR3. Germline CDR1 reads SGHAT; CDR2 reads FQDESV (reference sequence). Trimming shortened V by 5 bases and J by 4 bases, and 17 bases separated the two germline ends. The V gene is TRBV11-1, the J gene TRBJ2-5, with D possibly being TRBD1 (6 bases). This clonotype was sampled from a girl aged 10-17 years with multiple sclerosis. The sequencing sample was made of blood. CDR3 DNA sequence: TGTGCCAGCAGCCCAGGGGAGTCCGATCGAGAGACCCAGTACTTC. It specifies CASSPGESDRETQYF.